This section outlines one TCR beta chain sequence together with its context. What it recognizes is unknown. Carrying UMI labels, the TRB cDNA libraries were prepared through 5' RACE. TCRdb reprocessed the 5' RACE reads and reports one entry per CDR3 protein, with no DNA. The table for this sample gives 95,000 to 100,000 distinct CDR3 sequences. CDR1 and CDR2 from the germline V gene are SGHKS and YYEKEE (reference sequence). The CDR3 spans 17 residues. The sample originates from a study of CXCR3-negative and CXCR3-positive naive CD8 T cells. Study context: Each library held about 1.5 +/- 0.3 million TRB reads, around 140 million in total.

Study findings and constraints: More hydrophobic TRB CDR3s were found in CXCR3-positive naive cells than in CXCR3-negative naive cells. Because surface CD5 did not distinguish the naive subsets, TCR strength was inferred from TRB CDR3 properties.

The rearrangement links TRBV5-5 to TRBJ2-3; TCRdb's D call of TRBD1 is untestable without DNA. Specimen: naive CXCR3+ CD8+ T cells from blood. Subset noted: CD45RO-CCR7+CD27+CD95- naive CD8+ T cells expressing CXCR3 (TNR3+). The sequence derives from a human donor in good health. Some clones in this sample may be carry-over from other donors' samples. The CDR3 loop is CASSLKTVAGPTDTQYF.